Following are 27 T cell receptor beta chains from one sample sequenced in a study of T cells after yellow fever vaccination. TCRdb used MiXCR to reprocess the 5' RACE reads, holding one entry per CDR3 protein. The sample lists fewer than 350,000 distinct CDR3 sequences; around 4% were seen once. Here the sequenced sample was PBMCs, taken on the day of the yellow fever booster vaccination. The receptor source for this set is a man aged 18-30 years who received the YFV17D yellow fever vaccine.

The chain carries TRBV4-3 and TRBJ1-1, with D hard to call. V shed 5 bases and J shed 5 bases, with 15 bases lying between them. The CDR3 has 14 residues. Per germline, CDR1 LGHNA and CDR2 YSLEER. CDR3: CASSISHPGTEAFF. CDR3 nucleotide sequence: TGCGCCAGCAGCATCAGCCACCCCGGAACTGAAGCTTTCTTT.

This clonotype was counted ten times or more. The V and J genes are TRBV15 and TRBJ2-2; the D is unclear. V was trimmed by 1 base and J by 1 base, leaving 19 bases between them. This CDR3 has 19 residues. Germline V gene sequence: CDR1 LNHNV, CDR2 YYDKDF (reference sequence). Here the CDR3 reads CATSRAGYPILLNTGELFF. CDR3 nucleotide sequence: TGTGCCACCAGCAGAGCAGGCTACCCTATACTCCTGAACACCGGGGAGCTGTTTTTT. Variable domain in full (rest from reference TRBV15 and TRBJ2-2): DAMVIQNPRYQVTQFGKPVTLSCSQTLNHNVMYWYQQKSSQAPKLLFHYYDKDFNNEADTPDNFQSRRPNTSFCFLDIRSPGLGDTAMYLCATSRAGYPILLNTGELFFGEGSRLTVL.

The CDR3 DNA sequence: TGTGCTAGTGCCCCTAGAGGGGGCAACTATGGCTACACCTTC. Its protein is CASAPRGGNYGYTF. The chain couples TRBV12-5 to TRBJ1-2, with 7 bases lining up with TRBD1. J gave up 2 bases and V 7 bases, and 7 bases lay outside the gene matches. The CDR3 contains 14 residues. Germline V gives CDR1 LGHNT, CDR2 FRNRAP.

This clonotype was detected only a few times. This chain connects TRBV7-2 to TRBJ2-3; D uncertain. Trimming took 2 bases from V and 3 from J, leaving 6 bases between them. CDR1 and CDR2 (germline): SGHTA, FQGNSA. The CDR3 is 13 amino acids. CDR3 residues: CASSLQETDTQYF. CDR3 DNA: TGTGCCAGCAGCTTACAGGAAACAGATACGCAGTATTTT.

This clonotype was seen many times. The CDR3 sequence: CASIPSGGYEQYF. CDR3 nucleotides: TGTGCCAGCATCCCTTCGGGAGGTTACGAGCAGTACTTC. The chain uses TRBV6-5 and TRBJ2-7; 7 bases fit TRBD2. The V and J ends lost 7 bases and 4 bases, in that order; junction bases with no gene match: 7. The V gene's germline CDR1 is MNHEY and CDR2 SVGAGI. The CDR3 covers 13 residues.

This clonotype was seen many times. This chain uses TRBV5-1 with TRBJ2-2; TRBD1 is a possible D gene (6 bases). Germline CDR1 reads SGHRS; CDR2 reads YFSETQ. CDR3 length equals 14 residues. Trimming stripped 5 bases from V and 4 bases from J, with 12 bases between. CDR3 amino acids: CASSEQGITGELFF. The CDR3 DNA sequence: TGCGCCAGCAGTGAACAGGGAATCACCGGGGAGCTGTTTTTT. The full variable domain, in which reference TRBV5-1 and TRBJ2-2 provide the parts outside the CDR3, is KAGVTQTPRYLIKTRGQQVTLSCSPISGHRSVSWYQQTPGQGLQFLFEYFSETQRNKGNFPGRFSGRQFSNSRSEMNVSTLELGDSALYLCASSEQGITGELFFGEGSRLTVL.

The CDR3 protein is CASSFTPIASYNEQFF. As DNA, the CDR3 is TGTGCCAGCAGCTTTACCCCGATCGCCTCCTACAATGAGCAGTTCTTC. The rearrangement joins TRBV7-3 to TRBJ2-1; D is unclear. Per the germline V gene, CDR1 is SGHTA and CDR2 is FQGTGA. The CDR3 length is 16 residues. Trimming pared 3 bases from V and 0 bases from J, leaving 12 bases between.

This clonotype appeared a few times. This sequence joins TRBV30 and TRBJ2-3; 7 nucleotides match TRBD2. V was pared by 5 bases and J by 0 bases, with 11 bases of the junction left unmatched. CDR1 is GTSNPN, CDR2 SVGIG, per germline (reference sequence). This CDR3 has 16 residues. CDR3 protein: CAWLSKGLPSTDTQYF. The DNA of the CDR3 is TGTGCCTGGCTATCCAAGGGACTACCTAGCACAGATACGCAGTATTTT.

This clonotype has just a few counts. The CDR3 sequence is CASSHPRVTQYF. Here the CDR3 DNA reads TGCGCCAGCAGCCACCCCCGAGTGACCCAGTACTTC. The rearrangement joins TRBV4-3 to TRBJ2-5; D is ambiguous. The CDR3 totals 12 residues. CDR1 is LGHNA, CDR2 YSLEER, per germline. Between the trimmed V and J ends, which lost 3 bases and 7 bases, there was a span of 9 bases.

There are a few counts of this clonotype. This chain links TRBV6-6 with TRBJ2-3, with D possibly being TRBD2 (6 bases). The CDR3 covers 14 residues. V lost 6 bases and J 5 bases, leaving 15 bases between the germline ends. CDR1 is MNHNY and CDR2 is SVGAGI in the germline V gene (reference sequence). In DNA form, the CDR3 reads TGTGCCAGCAGCTTGACTAGTTTCCAAGATACGCAGTATTTT. This codes for CASSLTSFQDTQYF.

This clonotype was picked up a small number of times. V gene TRBV9 combines with J gene TRBJ2-2; perhaps TRBD1 as D (5 bases). Deletions cut 4 bases from V and 7 bases from J, with 11 bases between. Germline V gene data show CDR1 as SGDLS and CDR2 as YYNGEE. There are 13 residues in the CDR3. The CDR3 spells CASSSKGFGELFF. The CDR3 region has the DNA TGTGCCAGCAGCTCAAAGGGGTTCGGGGAGCTGTTTTTT.

Many counts were recorded for this clonotype. This chain uses TRBV9 with TRBJ1-1, with D possibly TRBD1 on 5 matching bases. Trimming shortened V by 3 bases and J by 9 bases, and 9 bases separated the two germline ends. Germline CDR1 reads SGDLS; CDR2 reads YYNGEE. The CDR3 totals 11 residues. CDR3 loop: CASSDRDQAFF. CDR3 bases: TGTGCCAGCAGCGACCGGGACCAAGCTTTCTTT.

The sample holds many counts of this clonotype. The rearrangement uses TRBV6-6 and TRBJ2-3, with TRBD1 as a possible D gene (5 bases). CDR1 and CDR2 from the germline V gene are MNHNY and SVGAGI (reference sequence). The CDR3 sequence is 15 residues long. The ends were cut back, 5 bases at V and 3 bases at J, with 15 bases in the middle. CDR3 sequence (DNA): TGTGCCAGCAGTCCACAGGAGTTTAGGACAGATACGCAGTATTTT. The encoded protein is CASSPQEFRTDTQYF.

This clonotype was seen repeatedly, ten times or more. CDR3 DNA sequence: TGTGCCAGCAGTTTTCTCCTAGCGGGGCCCTACGAGCAGTACTTC. Translation: CASSFLLAGPYEQYF. The chain combines TRBV12-3 or TRBV12-4 with TRBJ2-7, with 9 bases fitting TRBD2. V gave up 3 bases and J gave up 2 bases; unmatched junction bases: 5. The CDR3 spans 15 residues.

At least ten counts were recorded for this clonotype. The chain employs TRBV5-5 and TRBJ1-1, with D possibly matching TRBD1 (6 bases). Germline-derived CDR1 and CDR2 are SGHKS and YYEKEE (reference sequence). CDR3 length: 15 amino acids. Trimming left V 4 bases short and J 1 base short, with 14 bases between. In DNA, the CDR3 is TGTGCCAGCAGCCAGGGGCGGGGCTGGAACACTGAAGCTTTCTTT. Translated: CASSQGRGWNTEAFF.

The table lists this clonotype with a few counts. The rearrangement links TRBV25-1 to TRBJ2-7, with D unclear. Per the germline V gene, CDR1 is MGHDK and CDR2 is SYGVNS. V was cut by 3 bases and J by 2 bases, with 11 bases left in between. There are 14 residues in the CDR3. Written as DNA, the CDR3 is TGTGCCAGCAGTGAGTGTTGTGGGACCTACGAGCAGTACTTC. Its translation is CASSECCGTYEQYF.

This clonotype was detected only a few times. The rearrangement joins TRBV9 to TRBJ2-5, with 7 bases aligning to TRBD2. Per the germline V gene, CDR1 is SGDLS and CDR2 is YYNGEE. The trim removed 5 bases at V and 2 bases at J, leaving 12 bases unmatched. CDR3 length: 16 residues. The CDR3 nucleotides are TGTGCCAGCAGTGATGGGGAGGGGACCCTACAAGAGACCCAGTACTTC. Translated, it gives CASSDGEGTLQETQYF. Supplemented by reference TRBV9 and TRBJ2-5, the full variable domain reads DSGVTQTPKHLITATGQRVTLRCSPRSGDLSVYWYQQSLDQGLQFLIQYYNGEERAKGNILERFSAQQFPDLHSELNLSSLELGDSALYFCASSDGEGTLQETQYFGPGTRLLVL.

Regarding this clonotype: This could be a read error, since a much larger clone is one nucleotide away. This chain joins TRBV5-1 and TRBJ2-2; TRBD2 is a possible D gene (5 bases). CDR1 and CDR2 from the germline V gene are SGHRS and YFSETQ. The CDR3 loop spans 14 amino acids. CDR3 in amino acids: CASSLPRNTGEPFF. The DNA for the CDR3 is TGCGCCAGCAGCTTGCCGAGGAACACCGGGGAGCCGTTTTTT.

There are many counts of this clonotype. The rearrangement uses TRBV5-1 and TRBJ2-5; D assignment may be TRBD1 or TRBD2 (5 bases each). This CDR3 spans 15 amino acids. Trimming shortened V by 1 base and J by 4 bases, and 14 bases separated the two germline ends. Germline V gene data show CDR1 as SGHRS and CDR2 as YFSETQ. The CDR3 bases are TGCGCCAGCAGCTTGACCGACACGAGGGGAGAGACCCAGTACTTC. Translated, it gives CASSLTDTRGETQYF.

In its sample, this clonotype was seen a few times. The J gene is TRBJ2-6, the V gene TRBV7-8; 7 bases line up with TRBD1. Looked up from germline, CDR1 is SGHVS and CDR2 is FQNEAQ. With V trimmed by 2 bases and J by 2 bases, 6 bases remained unmatched. The CDR3 sequence is 17 residues long. The CDR3 nucleotides read TGTGCCAGCAGCTTACCCTCCACAGGGGCTGGGGCCAACGTCCTGACTTTC. This encodes CASSLPSTGAGANVLTF.

This clonotype was counted a few times. V and J are TRBV6-2 or TRBV6-3 and TRBJ2-1; TRBD1 might be the D (5 bases). V gave up 6 bases and J gave up 11 bases, with 14 bases separating them. The germline CDR1 and CDR2 sequences are MNHEY and SVGEGT. The CDR3 sequence is 12 residues long. The CDR3 DNA reads as TGTGCCAGCAGCGATTCAGGGCGTAAGCAGTTCTTC. Translated: CASSDSGRKQFF.

There are many counts of this clonotype. The chain has TRBV7-8 and TRBJ1-4; possible D gene TRBD1, 6 bases. Trimming pared 3 bases from V and 3 bases from J, leaving 14 bases between. Germline CDR1 is SGHVS and CDR2 is FQNEAQ. The CDR3 extends over 16 amino acids. Here the CDR3 reads CASSLNREAANEKLFF. For the CDR3, the DNA is TGTGCCAGCAGCTTGAACAGGGAGGCGGCTAATGAAAAACTGTTTTTT.

This clonotype was seen a handful of times. The rearrangement uses TRBV3-1 and TRBJ2-3; tentatively, D is TRBD1 or TRBD2 (6 bases each). The germline CDR1 and CDR2 sequences are LGHDT and YNNKEL (reference sequence). V lost 0 bases, J lost 0 bases, and 13 bases lay in between. The CDR3 is made up of 17 amino acids. The DNA of the CDR3 is TGTGCCAGCAGCCAAGATTTGGGGGGCCTGAGCACAGATACGCAGTATTTT. Its translation is CASSQDLGGLSTDTQYF.

The rearrangement joins TRBV11-3 to TRBJ2-3; D might be TRBD1 (5 bases). Germline V gives CDR1 SGHNT, CDR2 YENEEA. The CDR3 is 13 amino acids. The V and J ends lost 6 bases and 2 bases respectively, with 9 bases between them. The CDR3 here is CASRGGATDTQYF. CDR3 bases: TGTGCCAGCAGGGGTGGGGCCACAGATACGCAGTATTTT.

There are many counts of this clonotype. CDR3 amino acids: CASSLDSDYSYNEQFF. CDR3 DNA: TGTGCCAGCAGCTTGGACAGTGACTACTCCTACAATGAGCAGTTCTTC. V gene TRBV7-9 combines with J gene TRBJ2-1; perhaps TRBD1 as D (6 bases). Deletions cut 3 bases from V and 0 bases from J, with 12 bases between. The germline V gene encodes CDR1 SEHNR and CDR2 FQNEAQ (reference sequence). The CDR3 runs to 16 residues.

The table lists this clonotype with many counts. The V call is TRBV5-1, the J call TRBJ2-5; no clear D. Trimming removed 0 bases at V and 2 bases at J, with 8 bases between. CDR1 SGHRS and CDR2 YFSETQ come from the germline V gene. This CDR3 spans 14 amino acids. The CDR3, as DNA: TGCGCCAGCAGCTTGGGCTCCCAGCAAGAGACCCAGTACTTC. Protein product: CASSLGSQQETQYF.

This clonotype was seen ten or more times. The chain employs TRBV2 and TRBJ2-3; weak D call: TRBD2 (5 bases). CDR3 length equals 15 residues. CDR1 and CDR2 (germline): SNHLY, FYNNEI. Deletions cut 7 bases from V and 1 base from J, with 15 bases between. The CDR3 region is CASTRRGLGTDTQYF. CDR3 in DNA: TGTGCCAGCACCCGGCGCGGGCTCGGCACAGATACGCAGTATTTT.